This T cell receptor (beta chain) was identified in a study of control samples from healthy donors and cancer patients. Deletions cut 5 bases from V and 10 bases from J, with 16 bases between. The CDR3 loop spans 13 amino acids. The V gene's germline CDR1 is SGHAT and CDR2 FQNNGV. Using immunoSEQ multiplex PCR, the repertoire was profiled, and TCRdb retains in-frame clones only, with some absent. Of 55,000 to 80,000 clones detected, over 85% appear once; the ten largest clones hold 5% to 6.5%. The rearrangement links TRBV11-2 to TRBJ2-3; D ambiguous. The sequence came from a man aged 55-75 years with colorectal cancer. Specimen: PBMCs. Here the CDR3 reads CASSPRGRLAQYF. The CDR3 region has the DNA TGTGCCAGCAGCCCTCGAGGAAGGTTGGCGCAGTATTTT.